The 17 T cell receptor beta chains below come from one sample, sequenced in a study of T cell repertoires in cytomegalovirus infection. TCRdb itself ran the reads through MiXCR, one entry per CDR3 protein. The profile shows 150,000 to 200,000 distinct CDR3 sequences, approximately 20% of them singletons. Material: PBMCs. Receptors originate from a human donor in good health (CMV status not recorded). Some clones in this sample may be carry-over from other donors' samples.

The V and J genes are TRBV15 and TRBJ2-1; D is perhaps TRBD2 (5 bases). The CDR3 length is 14 residues. Per the germline V gene, CDR1 is LNHNV and CDR2 is YYDKDF (reference sequence). The V and J ends lost 1 base and 8 bases respectively, with 12 bases between them. CDR3 bases: TGTGCCACCAGCAGAGGGGTTCTAGCTGATGAGCAGTTCTTC. As protein: CATSRGVLADEQFF.

This clonotype was seen ten or more times. This chain links TRBV7-2 with TRBJ2-1; 12 bases agree with TRBD1. The ends lost 5 bases at V and 7 bases at J; junction bases unmatched: 9. The length of the CDR3 is 16 residues. CDR1 is SGHTA, CDR2 FQGNSA, per germline. The CDR3 loop reads CASSPRWDRGPNEQFF. The DNA for the CDR3 is TGTGCCAGCAGCCCTCGATGGGACAGGGGGCCGAATGAGCAGTTCTTC. Looking up the rest from reference TRBV7-2 and TRBJ2-1 gives the full variable domain: GAGVSQSPSNKVTEKGKDVELRCDPISGHTALYWYRQSLGQGLEFLIYFQGNSAPDKSGLPSDRFSAERTGGSVSTLTIQRTQQEDSAVYLCASSPRWDRGPNEQFFGPGTRLTVL.

This clonotype was counted many times. The chain uses TRBV19 and TRBJ1-3; D call uncertain. Germline loops: CDR1 LNHDA, CDR2 SQIVND (reference sequence). CDR3 length: 14 amino acids. With 5 bases removed from V and 4 bases from J, the gap between germline ends came to 12 bases. This CDR3 is CASSAVTWGNTIYF. The CDR3 region has the DNA TGTGCCAGTAGTGCCGTAACGTGGGGAAACACCATATATTTT. The whole variable domain, filled in from reference TRBV19 and TRBJ1-3, reads DGGITQSPKYLFRKEGQNVTLSCEQNLNHDAMYWYRQDPGQGLRLIYYSQIVNDFQKGDIAEGYSVSREKKESFPLTVTSAQKNPTAFYLCASSAVTWGNTIYFGEGSWLTVV.

This clonotype was seen a handful of times. V usage is TRBV12-3 or TRBV12-4 and J usage is TRBJ2-2; 14 nucleotides match TRBD2. The CDR3 covers 16 residues. V shed 6 bases and J 10 bases; nucleotides not matched to a gene: 10. The CDR3 loop is CASSLGLAGGKTELFF. CDR3 nucleotides: TGTGCCAGCAGCCTCGGACTAGCGGGGGGAAAGACGGAGCTGTTTTTT.

This chain uses TRBV11-3 with TRBJ1-1; D remains ambiguous. The length of the CDR3 is 14 residues. CDR1 is SGHNT, CDR2 YENEEA, per germline. V gave up 1 base and J gave up 9 bases, with 15 bases separating them. CDR3 loop: CASSLGRTLKKAFF. The CDR3 DNA sequence: TGTGCCAGCAGCTTAGGACGGACGTTAAAGAAAGCTTTCTTT.

The chain is built from TRBV7-8 and TRBJ2-5; D remains unclear. This CDR3 comprises 13 residues. With 5 bases removed from V and 3 bases from J, the gap between germline ends came to 10 bases. Germline CDR1 SGHVS, CDR2 FQNEAQ. The CDR3 loop reads CASSPYREETQYF. In nucleotides, the CDR3 is TGTGCCAGCAGCCCCTATAGGGAAGAGACCCAGTACTTC.

This chain uses TRBV2 with TRBJ1-1, with TRBD1 as a possible D gene (5 bases). Trimming removed 8 bases at V and 1 base at J, with 11 bases between. The CDR3 is 13 amino acids. The germline gives CDR1 SNHLY, CDR2 FYNNEI. As DNA, the CDR3 is TGTGCCAGCTTCCGGGACTCGAACACTGAAGCTTTCTTT. This gives the protein CASFRDSNTEAFF.

This clonotype was found a few times. The V call is TRBV11-1, the J call TRBJ2-1; 8 bases map to TRBD2. Losses at the gene ends were 4 bases for V and 13 bases for J; bases not matched to a gene: 12. Germline values: CDR1 SGHAT, CDR2 FQDESV (reference sequence). The CDR3 spans 14 residues. The CDR3: CASSSPSGRAKQFF. CDR3 sequence (DNA): TGTGCCAGCAGCTCTCCGTCCGGGAGGGCCAAACAGTTCTTC.

The chain has TRBV6-2 or TRBV6-3 and TRBJ2-1, with TRBD2 matching 9 bases. With 4 bases clipped from V and 5 bases from J, the junction kept 9 bases outside the gene matches. The CDR3 has 16 amino acids. Looked up from germline, CDR1 is MNHEY and CDR2 is SVGEGT. The CDR3 sequence: CASSSYLTSGNNEQFF. As DNA, the CDR3 is TGTGCCAGCAGTTCCTATCTGACTAGCGGCAACAATGAGCAGTTCTTC.

This clonotype was counted between two and nine times. The chain couples TRBV6-5 to TRBJ1-4; TRBD1 matches 10 bases. Trimming removed 5 bases from V and 6 bases from J; junction bases left unmatched: 6. The CDR3 totals 15 residues. The germline V gene encodes CDR1 MNHEY and CDR2 SVGAGI. The CDR3 coding sequence is TGTGCCAGCAGTGACCGGGACAGGGGTTATGAAAAACTGTTTTTT. This encodes CASSDRDRGYEKLFF.

This clonotype was observed at least ten times. The chain links TRBV7-2 to TRBJ2-3; D unresolved. The V and J ends lost 6 bases and 2 bases respectively, with 6 bases between them. This CDR3 is built from 12 residues. Per germline, CDR1 SGHTA and CDR2 FQGNSA. The CDR3 region has the DNA TGTGCCAGCAGATTCGACACAGATACGCAGTATTTT. The encoded protein is CASRFDTDTQYF.

The chain has TRBV30 and TRBJ1-5; D uncertain. Trimming cost V 0 bases and J 7 bases, with 10 bases left between them. Germline CDR1 and CDR2: GTSNPN and SVGIG (reference sequence). The CDR3 consists of 13 residues. The DNA for the CDR3 is TGTGCCTGGAGTGTGTCGCAACTACAGCCCCAGCATTTT. Translated, it gives CAWSVSQLQPQHF.

This clonotype was counted at least ten times. The rearrangement uses TRBV7-3 and TRBJ2-3; no firm D call. This CDR3 has 15 amino acids. Germline V lookup: CDR1 SGHTA, CDR2 FQGTGA. Trimming shortened V by 4 bases and J by 2 bases, and 13 bases separated the two germline ends. The CDR3 sequence is CASSSQGLPTDTQYF. CDR3 sequence (DNA): TGTGCCAGCAGCTCTCAAGGGCTACCCACAGATACGCAGTATTTT. The variable domain in full, with the rest retrieved from reference TRBV7-3 and TRBJ2-3, is GAGVSQTPSNKVTEKGKYVELRCDPISGHTALYWYRQSLGQGPEFLIYFQGTGAADDSGLPNDRFFAVRPEGSVSTLKIQRTERGDSAVYLCASSSQGLPTDTQYFGPGTRLTVL.

This clonotype was seen ten or more times. The chain links TRBV7-2 to TRBJ2-5; 9 bases fit TRBD2. In germline, CDR1 is SGHTA, CDR2 FQGNSA. This CDR3 comprises 17 residues. With V trimmed by 4 bases and J by 2 bases, 11 bases remained unmatched. In DNA form, the CDR3 reads TGTGCCAGCAGCTCACATCTAGCGGGACGAACACAAGAGACCCAGTACTTC. Translation: CASSSHLAGRTQETQYF.

V usage is TRBV28 and J usage is TRBJ2-4; 8 bases fit TRBD1. The CDR3 has 14 residues. The ends lost 1 base at V and 5 bases at J; junction bases unmatched: 1. Germline V gene data show CDR1 as MDHEN and CDR2 as SYDVKM. CDR3 amino acids: CASSLSGGENIQYF. For the CDR3, the DNA is TGTGCCAGCAGTTTATCAGGGGGCGAAAACATTCAGTACTTC.

This clonotype occurred a few times. This chain joins TRBV6-2 or TRBV6-3 and TRBJ1-6, with 9 bases that match TRBD1. Germline CDR1 and CDR2: MNHEY and SVGEGT. Trimming removed 0 bases from V and 2 bases from J; junction bases left unmatched: 2. This CDR3 spans 17 amino acids. CDR3: CASSYSRTGAYNSPLHF. In DNA form, the CDR3 reads TGTGCCAGCAGTTACTCGAGGACAGGGGCCTATAATTCACCCCTCCACTTT.

This clonotype was found many times. The gene calls are TRBV5-1 and TRBJ2-7; D not certain. This CDR3 region has 17 residues. Trimming removed 4 bases at V and 1 base at J, with 21 bases between. Germline CDR1 SGHRS, CDR2 YFSETQ. The CDR3 DNA reads as TGCGCCAGCAGCCCCGGTGCTAGGGCCCCAAATTCCTACGAGCAGTACTTC. As protein: CASSPGARAPNSYEQYF.